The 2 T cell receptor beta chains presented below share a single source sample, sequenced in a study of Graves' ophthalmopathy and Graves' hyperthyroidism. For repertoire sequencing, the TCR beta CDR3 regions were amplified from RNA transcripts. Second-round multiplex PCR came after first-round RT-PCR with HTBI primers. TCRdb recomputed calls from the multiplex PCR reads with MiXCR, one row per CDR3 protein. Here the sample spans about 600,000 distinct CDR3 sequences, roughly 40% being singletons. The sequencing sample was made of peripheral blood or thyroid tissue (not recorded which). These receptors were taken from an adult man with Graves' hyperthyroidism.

The CDR3 DNA reads as TGTGCCATCAGTGAGTCCTGGACAGGGGAGCTGTTTTTT. This gives the protein CAISESWTGELFF. The chain combines TRBV10-3 with TRBJ2-2; possibly TRBD1 for D (5 bases). Germline V gene data show CDR1 as ENHRY and CDR2 as SYGVKD. The CDR3 loop spans 13 amino acids. V lost 0 bases to trimming and J lost 8 bases, with 7 bases between them.

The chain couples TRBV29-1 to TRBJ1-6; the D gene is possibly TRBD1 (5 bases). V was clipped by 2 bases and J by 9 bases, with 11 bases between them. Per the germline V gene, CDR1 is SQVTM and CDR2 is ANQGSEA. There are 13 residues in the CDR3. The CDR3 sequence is CSVERAGGSPLHF. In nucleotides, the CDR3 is TGCAGCGTTGAACGGGCGGGGGGTTCACCCCTCCACTTT.